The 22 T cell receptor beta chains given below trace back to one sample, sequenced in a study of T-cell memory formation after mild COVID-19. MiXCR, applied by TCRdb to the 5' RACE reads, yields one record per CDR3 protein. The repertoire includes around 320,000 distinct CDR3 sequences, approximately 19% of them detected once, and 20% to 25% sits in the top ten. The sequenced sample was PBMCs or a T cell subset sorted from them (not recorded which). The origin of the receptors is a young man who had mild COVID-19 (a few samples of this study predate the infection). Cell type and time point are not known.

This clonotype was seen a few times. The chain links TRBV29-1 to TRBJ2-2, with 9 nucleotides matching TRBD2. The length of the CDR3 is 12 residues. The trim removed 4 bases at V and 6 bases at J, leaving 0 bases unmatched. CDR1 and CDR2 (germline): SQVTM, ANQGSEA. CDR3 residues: CSVVAGAGELFF. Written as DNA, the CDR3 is TGCAGCGTTGTAGCGGGGGCCGGGGAGCTGTTTTTT.

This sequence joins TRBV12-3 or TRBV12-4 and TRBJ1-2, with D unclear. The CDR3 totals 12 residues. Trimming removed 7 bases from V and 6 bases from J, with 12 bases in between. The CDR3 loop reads CASTPGDNGYTF. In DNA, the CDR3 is TGTGCCAGCACCCCAGGCGATAATGGCTACACCTTC.

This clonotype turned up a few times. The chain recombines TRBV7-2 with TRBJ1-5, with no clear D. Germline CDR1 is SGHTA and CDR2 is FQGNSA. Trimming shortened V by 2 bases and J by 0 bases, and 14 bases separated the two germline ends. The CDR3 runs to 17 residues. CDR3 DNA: TGTGCCAGCAGCTTAAACAGTCTCGGCAATAGCAATCAGCCCCAGCATTTT. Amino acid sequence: CASSLNSLGNSNQPQHF.

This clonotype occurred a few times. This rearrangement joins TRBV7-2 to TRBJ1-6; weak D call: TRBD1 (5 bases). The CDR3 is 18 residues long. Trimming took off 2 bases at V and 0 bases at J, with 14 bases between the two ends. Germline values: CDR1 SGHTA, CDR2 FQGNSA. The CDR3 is CASSLFGTQGSYNSPLHF. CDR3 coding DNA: TGTGCCAGCAGCTTATTCGGGACCCAAGGCTCCTATAATTCACCCCTCCACTTT.

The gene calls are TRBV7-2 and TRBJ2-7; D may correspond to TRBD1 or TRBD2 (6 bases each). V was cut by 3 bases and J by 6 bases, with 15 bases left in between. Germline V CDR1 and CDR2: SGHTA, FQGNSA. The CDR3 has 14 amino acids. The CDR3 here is CASSLRPGALEQYF. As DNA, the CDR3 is TGTGCCAGCAGCTTGAGGCCGGGGGCGCTCGAGCAGTACTTC.

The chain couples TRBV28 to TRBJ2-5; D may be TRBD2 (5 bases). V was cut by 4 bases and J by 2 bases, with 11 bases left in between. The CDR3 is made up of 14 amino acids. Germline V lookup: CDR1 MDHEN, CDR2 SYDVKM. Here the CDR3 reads CASSYPGIQETQYF. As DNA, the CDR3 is TGTGCCAGCAGTTACCCCGGGATACAAGAGACCCAGTACTTC.

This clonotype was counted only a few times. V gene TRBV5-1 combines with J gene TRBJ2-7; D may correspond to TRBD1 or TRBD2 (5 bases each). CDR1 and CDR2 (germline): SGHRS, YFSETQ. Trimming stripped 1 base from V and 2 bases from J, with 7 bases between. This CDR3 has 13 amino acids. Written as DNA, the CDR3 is TGCGCCAGCAGCTTGTTGGGGGCCTACGAGCAGTACTTC. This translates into CASSLLGAYEQYF.

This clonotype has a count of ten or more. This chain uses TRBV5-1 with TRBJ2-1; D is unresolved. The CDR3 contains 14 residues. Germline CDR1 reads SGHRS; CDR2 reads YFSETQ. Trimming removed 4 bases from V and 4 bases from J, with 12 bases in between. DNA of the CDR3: TGCGCCAGCAGCCTTGAGATACCTTACAATGAGCAGTTCTTC. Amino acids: CASSLEIPYNEQFF.

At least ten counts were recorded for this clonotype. CDR3 region: CASSQEVTADSPLHF. CDR3 nucleotides: TGCGCCAGCAGCCAAGAAGTCACAGCCGACTCACCCCTCCACTTT. V gene TRBV4-1 combines with J gene TRBJ1-6; D is ambiguous. There are 15 residues in the CDR3. Looked up from germline, CDR1 is MGHRA and CDR2 is YSYEKL. V shed 0 bases and J shed 10 bases, with 13 bases lying between them.

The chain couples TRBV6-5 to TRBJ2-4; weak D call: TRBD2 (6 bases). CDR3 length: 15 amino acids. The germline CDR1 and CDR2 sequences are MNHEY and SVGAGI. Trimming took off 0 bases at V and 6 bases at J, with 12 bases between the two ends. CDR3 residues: CASSYSNWDSNIQYF. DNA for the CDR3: TGTGCCAGCAGTTACTCGAATTGGGACTCAAACATTCAGTACTTC.

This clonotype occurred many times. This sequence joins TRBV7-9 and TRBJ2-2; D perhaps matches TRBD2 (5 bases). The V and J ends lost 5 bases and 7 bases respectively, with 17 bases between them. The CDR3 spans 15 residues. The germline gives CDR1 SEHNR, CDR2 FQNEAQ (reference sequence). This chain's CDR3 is CASSPSSLAGGELFF. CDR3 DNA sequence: TGTGCCAGCAGCCCTAGCTCCCTAGCCGGCGGGGAGCTGTTTTTT.

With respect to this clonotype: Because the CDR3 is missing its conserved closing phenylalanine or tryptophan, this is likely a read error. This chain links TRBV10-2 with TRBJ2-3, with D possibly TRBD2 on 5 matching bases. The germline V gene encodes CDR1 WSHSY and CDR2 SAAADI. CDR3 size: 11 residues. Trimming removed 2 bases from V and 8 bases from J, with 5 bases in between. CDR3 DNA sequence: TGCGCCAGCAGTGAGGAGGGTACGCAGTATTTA. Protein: CASSEEGTQYL.

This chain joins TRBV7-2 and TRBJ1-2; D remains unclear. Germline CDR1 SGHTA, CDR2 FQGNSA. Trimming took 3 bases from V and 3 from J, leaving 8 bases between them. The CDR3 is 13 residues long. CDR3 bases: TGTGCCAGCAGCTTCGGGCAGGACTATGGCTACACCTTC. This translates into CASSFGQDYGYTF.

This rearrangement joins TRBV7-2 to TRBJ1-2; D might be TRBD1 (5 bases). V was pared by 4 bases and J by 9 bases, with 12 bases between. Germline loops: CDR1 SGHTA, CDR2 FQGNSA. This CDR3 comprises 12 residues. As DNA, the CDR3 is TGTGCCAGCAGCTCCGCCAGGGAGAGCTACACCTTC. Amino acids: CASSSARESYTF.

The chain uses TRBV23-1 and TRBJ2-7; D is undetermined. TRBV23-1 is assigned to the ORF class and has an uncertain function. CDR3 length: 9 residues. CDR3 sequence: CARRYEQYV. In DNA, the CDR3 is TGCGCGAGACGGTACGAGCAGTACGTC.

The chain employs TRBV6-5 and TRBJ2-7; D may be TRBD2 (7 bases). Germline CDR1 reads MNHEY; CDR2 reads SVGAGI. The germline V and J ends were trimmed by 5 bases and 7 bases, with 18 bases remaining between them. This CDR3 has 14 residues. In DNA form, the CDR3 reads TGTGCCAGCAGTAGGGTGGGGGGGCGAGAGGAGCAGTACTTC. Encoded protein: CASSRVGGREEQYF.

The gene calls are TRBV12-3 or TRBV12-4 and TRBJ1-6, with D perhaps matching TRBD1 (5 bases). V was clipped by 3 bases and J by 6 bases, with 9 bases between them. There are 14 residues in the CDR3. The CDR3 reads CASSFGGSNSPLHF. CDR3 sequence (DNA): TGTGCCAGCAGTTTCGGGGGGTCTAATTCACCCCTCCACTTT.

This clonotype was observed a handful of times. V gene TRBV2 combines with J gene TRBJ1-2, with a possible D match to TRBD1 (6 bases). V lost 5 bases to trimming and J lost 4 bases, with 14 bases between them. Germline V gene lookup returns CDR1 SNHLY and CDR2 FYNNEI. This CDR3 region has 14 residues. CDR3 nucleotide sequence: TGTGCCAGCAGTTTAGAGACAGGTACCTATGGCTACACCTTC. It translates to CASSLETGTYGYTF.

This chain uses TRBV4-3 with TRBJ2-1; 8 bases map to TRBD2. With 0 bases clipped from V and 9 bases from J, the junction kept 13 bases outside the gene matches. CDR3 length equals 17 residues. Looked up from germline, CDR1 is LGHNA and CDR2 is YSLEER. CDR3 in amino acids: CASSQELSGGRFGEQFF. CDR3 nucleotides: TGCGCCAGCAGCCAAGAACTCAGCGGGGGACGGTTCGGTGAGCAGTTCTTC.

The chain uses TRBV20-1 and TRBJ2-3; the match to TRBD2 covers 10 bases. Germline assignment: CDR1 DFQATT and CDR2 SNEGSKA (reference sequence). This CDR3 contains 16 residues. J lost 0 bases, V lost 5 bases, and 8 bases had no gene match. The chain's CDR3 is CSALPVAGGSTDTQYF. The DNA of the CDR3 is TGCAGTGCTCTCCCCGTAGCGGGGGGCAGCACAGATACGCAGTATTTT.

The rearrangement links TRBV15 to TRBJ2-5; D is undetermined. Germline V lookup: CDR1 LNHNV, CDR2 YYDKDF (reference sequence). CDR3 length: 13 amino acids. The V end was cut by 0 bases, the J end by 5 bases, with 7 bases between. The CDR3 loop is CATSRDVSETQYF. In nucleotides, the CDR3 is TGTGCCACCAGCAGAGATGTTAGCGAGACCCAGTACTTC.

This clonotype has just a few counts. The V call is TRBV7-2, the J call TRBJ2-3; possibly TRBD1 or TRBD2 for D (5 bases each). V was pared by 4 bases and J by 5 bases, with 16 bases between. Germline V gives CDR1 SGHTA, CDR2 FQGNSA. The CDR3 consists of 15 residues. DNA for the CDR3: TGTGCCAGCAGCTCAACGTCGGGGCGCCTAGATACGCAGTATTTT. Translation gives CASSSTSGRLDTQYF. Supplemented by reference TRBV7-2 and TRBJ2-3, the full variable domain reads GAGVSQSPSNKVTEKGKDVELRCDPISGHTALYWYRQSLGQGLEFLIYFQGNSAPDKSGLPSDRFSAERTGGSVSTLTIQRTQQEDSAVYLCASSSTSGRLDTQYFGPGTRLTVL.